The clone carrying this T cell receptor beta chain was detected ten times or more. What it recognizes is unknown. The data are from a study of identical twins. General study points: Low generation probability was overrepresented in out-of-frame alpha sequences shared by twins.

Trimming removed 7 bases from V and 3 bases from J, with 16 bases in between. The CDR3 covers 15 residues. Template switching added a universal primer site; cDNA carried unique molecular identifiers. TCRdb analysed the 5' RACE reads with MiXCR anew, one entry per CDR3 protein. This table has 300,000 to 400,000 distinct CDR3 sequences, approximately 8.8% appearing once. The sequence came from a woman aged 50 to 65 in good health. V usage is TRBV12-3 or TRBV12-4 and J usage is TRBJ1-5; possible D gene TRBD1, 6 bases. Source material: naive T cells sorted from blood. This CDR3 reads CASTPEWTDNQPQHF. Written as DNA, the CDR3 is TGTGCCAGCACCCCGGAGTGGACAGACAATCAGCCCCAGCATTTT.